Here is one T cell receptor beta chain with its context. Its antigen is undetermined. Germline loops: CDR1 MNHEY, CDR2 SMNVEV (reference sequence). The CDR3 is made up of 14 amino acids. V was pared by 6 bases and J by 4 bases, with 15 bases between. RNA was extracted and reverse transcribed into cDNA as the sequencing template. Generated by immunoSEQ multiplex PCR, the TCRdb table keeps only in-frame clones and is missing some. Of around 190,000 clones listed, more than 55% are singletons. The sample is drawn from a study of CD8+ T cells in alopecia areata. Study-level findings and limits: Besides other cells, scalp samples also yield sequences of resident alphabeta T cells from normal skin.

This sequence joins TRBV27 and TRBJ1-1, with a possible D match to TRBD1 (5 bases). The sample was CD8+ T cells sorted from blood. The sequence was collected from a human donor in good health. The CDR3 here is CASSPGSGGTEAFF. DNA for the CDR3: TGTGCCAGCAGCCCCGGGAGCGGGGGCACTGAAGCTTTCTTT.